Shown below are 29 T cell receptor beta chains from a single sample sequenced in a study of T cells after yellow fever vaccination. TCRdb redid the calling of the 5' RACE reads with MiXCR, one entry per CDR3 protein. Of approximately 170,000 distinct CDR3 sequences listed, approximately 10% are singletons. The sample consisted of CD8+ T cells sorted from PBMCs, taken 15 days after the yellow fever booster vaccination. Receptors originate from a man between 18 and 29 years old who received the YFV17D yellow fever vaccine.

This clonotype appeared a few times. The CDR3 is CASSQLLQGSNEQFF. CDR3 bases: TGCGCCAGCAGCCAACTCTTACAGGGAAGCAATGAGCAGTTCTTC. The chain combines TRBV4-1 with TRBJ2-1, with D possibly matching TRBD1 (6 bases). The CDR3 spans 15 residues. Germline V lookup: CDR1 MGHRA, CDR2 YSYEKL. V was cut by 2 bases and J by 6 bases, with 14 bases left in between.

This clonotype was recorded a few times. V usage is TRBV5-1 and J usage is TRBJ2-7; either TRBD1 or TRBD2 may fit D (5 bases each). The CDR3 totals 14 residues. CDR1 and CDR2 (germline): SGHRS, YFSETQ. Trimming stripped 0 bases from V and 2 bases from J, with 9 bases between. CDR3 region: CASSLAGTTYEQYV. CDR3 coding DNA: TGCGCCAGCAGCTTGGCAGGGACGACCTACGAGCAGTACGTC.

This clonotype has only one observation. The chain combines TRBV7-8 with TRBJ1-1; perhaps TRBD1 as D (6 bases). Germline CDR1 SGHVS, CDR2 FQNEAQ. This CDR3 has 15 amino acids. The V and J ends lost 5 bases and 0 bases respectively, with 13 bases between them. The DNA of the CDR3 is TGTGCCAGCAGCATACAGGGTAGCCTGAACACTGAAGCTTTCTTT. Residues: CASSIQGSLNTEAFF.

This rearrangement joins TRBV7-9 to TRBJ2-5; the match to TRBD2 covers 12 bases. With V trimmed by 5 bases and J by 0 bases, 4 bases remained unmatched. This CDR3 region has 16 residues. Germline V gene data show CDR1 as SEHNR and CDR2 as FQNEAQ (reference sequence). The CDR3 nucleotides are TGTGCCAGCAGCCCACTAGCGGGGGGCAACCAAGAGACCCAGTACTTC. Its translation is CASSPLAGGNQETQYF. The variable domain in full, with the rest retrieved from reference TRBV7-9 and TRBJ2-5, is DTGVSQNPRHKITKRGQNVTFRCDPISEHNRLYWYRQTLGQGPEFLTYFQNEAQLEKSRLLSDRFSAERPKGSFSTLEIQRTEQGDSAMYLCASSPLAGGNQETQYFGPGTRLLVL.

This clonotype turned up a few times. The J gene is TRBJ1-1, the V gene TRBV7-6; unclear D gene. The CDR3 covers 15 residues. V was cut by 6 bases and J by 0 bases, with 14 bases left in between. Germline assignment: CDR1 SGHVS and CDR2 FNYEAQ. The CDR3 DNA is TGTGCCAGCAGTCAACGAGCCTCCTTGAACACTGAAGCTTTCTTT. It codes for CASSQRASLNTEAFF.

This clonotype turned up a few times. This rearrangement joins TRBV5-4 to TRBJ2-7; D not certain. Trimming shortened V by 0 bases and J by 2 bases, and 9 bases separated the two germline ends. The CDR3 runs 14 residues. The V gene's germline CDR1 is SGHNT and CDR2 YYREEE (reference sequence). The CDR3 nucleotides are TGTGCCAGCAGCTTGGATAGCACCCCCTACGAGCAGTACGTC. This sequence encodes CASSLDSTPYEQYV.

V usage is TRBV12-3 or TRBV12-4 and J usage is TRBJ2-1, with 8 bases that match TRBD2. The CDR3 totals 19 residues. With V trimmed by 7 bases and J by 0 bases, 17 bases remained unmatched. The CDR3 loop is CASTPPSGGEESSYNEQFF. CDR3 coding DNA: TGTGCCAGCACTCCGCCGAGCGGGGGTGAAGAGAGCTCCTACAATGAGCAGTTCTTC.

There are many counts of this clonotype. The chain joins TRBV4-2 to TRBJ2-7; D gene ambiguous. Germline lookup yields CDR1 LGHNA and CDR2 YNFKEQ. The CDR3 sequence is 13 residues long. The V and J ends lost 1 base and 4 bases respectively, with 8 bases between them. CDR3 sequence: CASSQVVGYEQYF. In DNA form, the CDR3 reads TGTGCCAGCAGCCAAGTGGTAGGGTACGAGCAGTACTTC.

In this sample, this clonotype turned up many times. The chain couples TRBV4-1 to TRBJ1-1; TRBD1 matches 7 bases. The V gene end was trimmed by 5 bases and the J gene end by 3 bases; junction bases not matched to a gene: 6. Germline V gene sequence: CDR1 MGHRA, CDR2 YSYEKL. The CDR3 has 14 residues. The CDR3: CASSYQGGDTEAFF. The CDR3 DNA reads TGCGCCAGCAGCTACCAGGGGGGGGACACTGAAGCTTTCTTT.

This clonotype was counted between two and nine times. The chain has TRBV28 and TRBJ2-1, with 7 bases that match TRBD1. Germline V gene lookup returns CDR1 MDHEN and CDR2 SYDVKM. V lost 6 bases to trimming and J lost 7 bases; unmatched junction nucleotides: 12. CDR3 length equals 15 residues. The CDR3 DNA follows: TGTGCCAGCAGGCACAGGTGGCAGGGGGAAAATGAGCAGTTCTTC. It codes for CASRHRWQGENEQFF.

This clonotype was detected only a few times. The J gene is TRBJ2-7, the V gene TRBV6-6; 9 bases fit TRBD1. V trimming: 4 bases; J trimming: 0 bases; junction bases outside the gene matches: 7. This CDR3 is built from 16 residues. Looked up from germline, CDR1 is MNHNY and CDR2 is SVGAGI (reference sequence). CDR3 DNA: TGTGCCAGCAGTTTACAGGGGGCGCCCCCCTCCTACGAGCAGTACGTC. Residues: CASSLQGAPPSYEQYV.

This clonotype was seen many times. The chain combines TRBV7-2 with TRBJ2-5, with D unresolved. Trimming shortened V by 1 base and J by 6 bases, and 9 bases separated the two germline ends. This CDR3 is built from 13 residues. Germline CDR1 and CDR2: SGHTA and FQGNSA. CDR3 sequence: CASSLGLGKTQYF. As DNA, the CDR3 is TGTGCCAGCAGCTTAGGGCTAGGCAAGACCCAGTACTTC. Variable domain in full (rest from reference TRBV7-2 and TRBJ2-5): GAGVSQSPSNKVTEKGKDVELRCDPISGHTALYWYRQSLGQGLEFLIYFQGNSAPDKSGLPSDRFSAERTGGSVSTLTIQRTQQEDSAVYLCASSLGLGKTQYFGPGTRLLVL.

This clonotype was counted ten times or more. The V call is TRBV9, the J call TRBJ2-1, with D maybe TRBD2 (6 bases). V gave up 6 bases and J gave up 4 bases, with 14 bases separating them. The germline CDR1 and CDR2 sequences are SGDLS and YYNGEE. The CDR3 is 14 amino acids. CDR3 region: CASTPGRGYNEQFF. For the CDR3, the DNA is TGTGCCAGCACTCCGGGGCGGGGATACAATGAGCAGTTCTTC. Full variable domain (remainder filled in from reference TRBV9 and TRBJ2-1): DSGVTQTPKHLITATGQRVTLRCSPRSGDLSVYWYQQSLDQGLQFLIQYYNGEERAKGNILERFSAQQFPDLHSELNLSSLELGDSALYFCASTPGRGYNEQFFGPGTRLTVL.

This clonotype was seen at least ten times. This chain joins TRBV15 and TRBJ2-2; 9 nucleotides align to TRBD1. The V gene end was trimmed by 2 bases and the J gene end by 7 bases; junction bases not matched to a gene: 5. The CDR3 has 15 amino acids. From germline, CDR1 is LNHNV and CDR2 YYDKDF (reference sequence). CDR3 in DNA: TGTGCCACCAGCAGATCACAGGGGGCCATCGGGGAGCTGTTTTTT. Translated, it gives CATSRSQGAIGELFF.

There are a few counts of this clonotype. This rearrangement joins TRBV19 to TRBJ1-1; 11 nucleotides align to TRBD1. Germline-derived CDR1 and CDR2 are LNHDA and SQIVND (reference sequence). This CDR3 region has 16 residues. V shed 3 bases, J shed 2 bases, and the junction held 5 bases outside the gene matches. The DNA of the CDR3 is TGTGCCAGTAGTATGGACAGGGGGCGAGGTAACACTGAAGCTTTCTTT. Translated: CASSMDRGRGNTEAFF.

V and J are TRBV4-1 and TRBJ2-7; the match to TRBD2 covers 7 bases. CDR3 length equals 15 residues. The junction had 4 bases not matched to a gene; V was cut back by 0 bases and J by 2 bases. The germline CDR1 and CDR2 sequences are MGHRA and YSYEKL. In DNA, the CDR3 is TGCGCCAGCAGCCAAGATCCCAGCGGGGCCTACGAGCAGTACGTC. Encoded protein: CASSQDPSGAYEQYV.

This clonotype has more than one count but fewer than ten. This chain uses TRBV6-8 with TRBJ2-5, with D perhaps matching TRBD1 (6 bases). In germline, CDR1 is MNHGY, CDR2 SAAAGT. Trimming removed 6 bases from V and 2 bases from J, with 16 bases in between. The CDR3 length is 15 residues. The DNA of the CDR3 is TGTGCCAGCAGAGCCGGAGAGGGGGATCAAGAGACCCAGTACTTC. It codes for CASRAGEGDQETQYF.

This clonotype has more than one count but fewer than ten. The chain recombines TRBV6-2 or TRBV6-3 with TRBJ1-6; no clear D. Trimming removed 6 bases at V and 7 bases at J, with 7 bases between. Germline values: CDR1 MNHEY, CDR2 SVGEGT. This CDR3 comprises 12 residues. CDR3 bases: TGTGCCAGCAGAGGATACAATTCACCCCTCCACTTT. Translation: CASRGYNSPLHF.

This clonotype was counted only a few times. The rearrangement uses TRBV7-9 and TRBJ2-7; D is perhaps TRBD2 (5 bases). This CDR3 comprises 12 residues. V lost 8 bases and J 5 bases, leaving 13 bases between the germline ends. Germline assignment: CDR1 SEHNR and CDR2 FQNEAQ (reference sequence). The CDR3: CASGTVGNEQYV. The DNA for the CDR3 is TGTGCCAGCGGAACTGTCGGGAACGAGCAGTACGTC.

V and J are TRBV29-1 and TRBJ2-1; possible D gene TRBD1, 5 bases. This CDR3 is 12 amino acids long. Per germline, CDR1 SQVTM and CDR2 ANQGSEA. Trimming left V 7 bases short and J 8 bases short, with 15 bases between. The CDR3 region has the DNA TGCAGCGCCAGGGCATTAGGGGATGAGCAGTTCTTC. Its protein product is CSARALGDEQFF.

A note on this clonotype: The junction differs from germline at one of its ends, possibly a read error. This chain joins TRBV7-9 and TRBJ2-3, with D perhaps matching TRBD2 (6 bases). CDR3 size: 13 residues. Per germline, CDR1 SEHNR and CDR2 FQNEAQ (reference sequence). CDR3 sequence reads: CASSLSGEDTKHF. CDR3 bases: TGTGCCAGCAGCTTATCGGGAGAAGATACGAAGCATTTT.

The chain recombines TRBV7-2 with TRBJ1-5; D might be TRBD1 (5 bases). V dropped 1 base and J dropped 3 bases, with 10 bases sitting between them. The CDR3 has 15 amino acids. From germline, CDR1 is SGHTA and CDR2 FQGNSA. CDR3 DNA sequence: TGTGCCAGCAGCTTAGAGGGGATTGACAATCAGCCCCAGCATTTT. Protein: CASSLEGIDNQPQHF. Based on the CDR3 plus reference TRBV7-2 and TRBJ1-5, the full variable domain is GAGVSQSPSNKVTEKGKDVELRCDPISGHTALYWYRQSLGQGLEFLIYFQGNSAPDKSGLPSDRFSAERTGGSVSTLTIQRTQQEDSAVYLCASSLEGIDNQPQHFGDGTRLSIL.

V gene TRBV20-1 combines with J gene TRBJ2-2, with a tentative D call TRBD1 (6 bases). Trimming pared 0 bases from V and 3 bases from J, leaving 11 bases between. This CDR3 is 15 amino acids long. CDR1 is DFQATT, CDR2 SNEGSKA, per germline (reference sequence). This CDR3 is CSARDGQGHTGELFF. CDR3 DNA sequence: TGCAGTGCTAGAGATGGGCAGGGGCACACCGGGGAGCTGTTTTTT.

This clonotype was observed a handful of times. The chain combines TRBV7-2 with TRBJ2-7, with a possible D match to TRBD1 (6 bases). Per germline, CDR1 SGHTA and CDR2 FQGNSA. V dropped 5 bases and J dropped 2 bases, with 19 bases sitting between them. The CDR3 spans 16 residues. CDR3 bases: TGTGCCAGCAGCCCAGACACAGGGCTAAATACCTACGAGCAGTACTTC. Translation gives CASSPDTGLNTYEQYF. Looking up the rest from reference TRBV7-2 and TRBJ2-7 gives the full variable domain: GAGVSQSPSNKVTEKGKDVELRCDPISGHTALYWYRQSLGQGLEFLIYFQGNSAPDKSGLPSDRFSAERTGGSVSTLTIQRTQQEDSAVYLCASSPDTGLNTYEQYFGPGTRLTVT.

This clonotype was seen ten or more times. V and J are TRBV27 and TRBJ2-2; D gene uncertain. This CDR3 has 12 amino acids. V was trimmed by 5 bases and J by 5 bases, leaving 6 bases between them. Germline V CDR1 and CDR2: MNHEY, SMNVEV (reference sequence). As DNA, the CDR3 is TGTGCCAGCAGTCTCCCTACCGGGGAGCTGTTTTTT. Translation: CASSLPTGELFF.

There are many counts of this clonotype. The V gene is TRBV20-1, the J gene TRBJ2-2, with 15 nucleotides matching TRBD2. V trimming: 6 bases; J trimming: 7 bases; junction bases outside the gene matches: 12. This CDR3 spans 17 amino acids. Germline V lookup: CDR1 DFQATT, CDR2 SNEGSKA (reference sequence). Written as DNA, the CDR3 is TGCAGTGCCGGGACTAGCGGGGGGTTGGACTTACACGGGGAGCTGTTTTTT. Its protein product is CSAGTSGGLDLHGELFF.

There are many counts of this clonotype. The rearrangement links TRBV13 to TRBJ1-3, with D unresolved. This CDR3 is built from 16 residues. Trimming left V 5 bases short and J 3 bases short, with 17 bases between. Germline lookup yields CDR1 PRHDT and CDR2 FYEKMQ (reference sequence). As DNA, the CDR3 is TGTGCCAGCAGCCACCGCCCAGGACGGATTGGAAACACCATATATTTT. Protein product: CASSHRPGRIGNTIYF.

The chain couples TRBV5-1 to TRBJ1-3; 7 bases agree with TRBD1. Germline lookup yields CDR1 SGHRS and CDR2 YFSETQ. This CDR3 region has 15 residues. V lost 2 bases to trimming and J lost 2 bases; unmatched junction nucleotides: 4. The CDR3 region has the DNA TGCGCCAGCAGCTTCAGGGGGACCGCTGGAAACACCATATATTTT. Translating it yields CASSFRGTAGNTIYF.

This clonotype showed up just a few times. The J gene is TRBJ2-3, the V gene TRBV5-1, with 8 positions matching TRBD1. This CDR3 comprises 15 residues. Germline CDR1 reads SGHRS; CDR2 reads YFSETQ. Losses at the gene ends were 5 bases for V and 2 bases for J; bases not matched to a gene: 7. DNA of the CDR3: TGCGCCAGCAGGGGACAGGAGCGCTTCACAGATACGCAGTATTTT. Protein sequence: CASRGQERFTDTQYF.